This T cell receptor beta chain appears in the sequencing data of a study of T cell responses to AZD1222 COVID-19 vaccine. V was pared by 0 bases and J by 9 bases, with 7 bases of the junction left unmatched. The CDR3 totals 16 residues. The germline V gene has CDR1 LGHNA and CDR2 YSLEER. The data were produced by immunoSEQ multiplex PCR, yet TCRdb's version contains in-frame clones alone and is incomplete. The table has over 150,000 clones, 90% seen once; the top ten hold approximately 2.9%. The source material was peripheral blood, sampled on day 0 of AZD1222 vaccination. This TCR was sampled from an adult in good health. This sequence joins TRBV4-3 and TRBJ2-3; 12 positions match TRBD2. The CDR3 DNA reads TGCGCCAGCAGCCAAGATCCTAGCGGGGGGGTTCACACGCAGTATTTT. Residues: CASSQDPSGGVHTQYF.